The 31 T cell receptor beta chains below all came from one sample that was sequenced in a study of T cell repertoires in cytomegalovirus infection. These receptors have no identified antigens. A single record per CDR3 protein comes from TCRdb applying MiXCR to the reads. The sample includes about 480,000 distinct CDR3 sequences, more than 30% seen only once; the top ten take roughly 15%. Sequencing was performed on cultured PBMCs, taken from culture after CMV antigen stimulation. Receptor source: a human donor in good health (CMV status not recorded). Some clones in this sample may be carry-over from other donors' samples.

The chain combines TRBV6-2 or TRBV6-3 with TRBJ2-7; D may match TRBD1 or TRBD2 (6 bases each). The CDR3 contains 15 residues. Germline V lookup: CDR1 MNHEY, CDR2 SVGEGT. V gave up 2 bases and J gave up 4 bases, with 15 bases separating them. CDR3 in amino acids: CASSYRSGAGYEQYV. The CDR3 nucleotides read TGTGCCAGCAGTTACCGGTCGGGGGCCGGGTACGAGCAGTACGTC.

CDR3 region: CSARDLIAGEGEQFF. The CDR3 DNA reads TGCAGTGCTAGAGATCTAATAGCGGGAGAAGGCGAGCAGTTCTTC. The chain couples TRBV20-1 to TRBJ2-1; 9 nucleotides align to TRBD2. The CDR3 runs 15 residues. Trimming removed 0 bases from V and 10 bases from J; junction bases left unmatched: 10. Germline CDR1 is DFQATT and CDR2 is SNEGSKA (reference sequence).

The chain is built from TRBV11-2 and TRBJ2-3; 12 nucleotides match TRBD2. V lost 5 bases and J lost 4; bases outside the gene matches: 4. Germline loops: CDR1 SGHAT, CDR2 FQNNGV. This CDR3 has 15 amino acids. The CDR3 DNA reads as TGTGCCAGCAGCATGACTAGCGGGAGAGCAGATACGCAGTATTTT. Its translation: CASSMTSGRADTQYF.

The chain employs TRBV7-2 and TRBJ2-7, with D unclear. Per germline, CDR1 SGHTA and CDR2 FQGNSA. Trimming took 1 base from V and 5 from J, leaving 9 bases between them. The length of the CDR3 is 13 residues. The CDR3 spells CASSLGVGDEQYV. The CDR3 DNA reads as TGTGCCAGCAGCTTAGGCGTTGGGGACGAGCAGTACGTC.

A few counts support this clonotype. The V gene is TRBV4-1, the J gene TRBJ1-1; D not certain. The CDR3 covers 13 residues. The germline V gene has CDR1 MGHRA and CDR2 YSYEKL. Deletions cut 1 base from V and 2 bases from J, with 5 bases between. The CDR3 region has the DNA TGCGCCAGCAGCCAAGCAGACAACACTGAAGCTTTCTTT. Translation: CASSQADNTEAFF.

The chain recombines TRBV7-8 with TRBJ2-3; D not certain. The germline gives CDR1 SGHVS, CDR2 FQNEAQ. Trimming pared 5 bases from V and 4 bases from J, leaving 10 bases between. The CDR3 consists of 13 residues. CDR3 loop: CASSPAEADTQYF. The CDR3 DNA sequence: TGTGCCAGCAGCCCCGCCGAAGCAGATACGCAGTATTTT. Filled out from reference TRBV7-8 and TRBJ2-3, the complete variable domain reads GAGVSQSPRYKVAKRGQDVALRCDPISGHVSLFWYQQALGQGPEFLTYFQNEAQLDKSGLPSDRFFAERPEGSVSTLKIQRTQQEDSAVYLCASSPAEADTQYFGPGTRLTVL.

J is TRBJ2-3 and V is TRBV12-3 or TRBV12-4; 8 positions match TRBD2. V lost 2 bases and J lost 3; bases outside the gene matches: 10. This CDR3 comprises 17 residues. CDR3 amino acids: CASSLWVASGQTDTQYF. The CDR3 region has the DNA TGTGCCAGCAGTTTATGGGTGGCTAGCGGGCAAACAGATACGCAGTATTTT.

This rearrangement joins TRBV28 to TRBJ2-1, with TRBD1 as a possible D gene (5 bases). V lost 7 bases and J lost 7, with 17 bases in between. The CDR3 has 14 residues. Germline CDR1 reads MDHEN; CDR2 reads SYDVKM. The CDR3 loop is CASTHDSVLNEQFF. Written as DNA, the CDR3 is TGTGCCAGCACCCACGACAGCGTCCTAAATGAGCAGTTCTTC.

The V call is TRBV7-2, the J call TRBJ2-1; 12 nucleotides agree with TRBD1. Germline V lookup: CDR1 SGHTA, CDR2 FQGNSA. This CDR3 spans 15 amino acids. V trimming: 4 bases; J trimming: 9 bases; junction bases outside the gene matches: 7. CDR3 bases: TGTGCCAGCAGCTCCGGGGACAGGGGGCACTCTGAGCAGTTCTTC. This gives the protein CASSSGDRGHSEQFF.

In nucleotides, the CDR3 is TGTGCCAGCAGCTTAGAACAGGGGGTGGGTGAGCAGTTCTTC. It specifies CASSLEQGVGEQFF. V usage is TRBV7-8 and J usage is TRBJ2-1, with 8 bases identical to TRBD1. The CDR3 totals 14 residues. J was trimmed by 9 bases and V by 1 base; bases with no gene match: 5. CDR1 is SGHVS, CDR2 FQNEAQ, per germline. Using reference TRBV7-8 and TRBJ2-1 for the parts outside the CDR3, the full variable domain is GAGVSQSPRYKVAKRGQDVALRCDPISGHVSLFWYQQALGQGPEFLTYFQNEAQLDKSGLPSDRFFAERPEGSVSTLKIQRTQQEDSAVYLCASSLEQGVGEQFFGPGTRLTVL.

This chain connects TRBV7-6 to TRBJ2-1; D remains ambiguous. Germline V gene data show CDR1 as SGHVS and CDR2 as FNYEAQ. Trimming removed 1 base from V and 9 bases from J, with 10 bases in between. The CDR3 covers 13 residues. The CDR3 DNA reads TGTGCCAGCAGCTTAGGGGTCGGACGTGAGCAGTTCTTC. Its protein product is CASSLGVGREQFF. Supplemented by reference TRBV7-6 and TRBJ2-1, the full variable domain reads GAGVSQSPRYKVTKRGQDVALRCDPISGHVSLYWYRQALGQGPEFLTYFNYEAQQDKSGLPNDRFSAERPEGSISTLTIQRTEQRDSAMYRCASSLGVGREQFFGPGTRLTVL.

This clonotype was detected only a few times. The J gene is TRBJ2-5, the V gene TRBV6-2 or TRBV6-3, with TRBD2 matching over 11 bases. There are 14 residues in the CDR3. The V gene's germline CDR1 is MNHEY and CDR2 SVGEGT. After removal of 2 bases from V and 4 bases from J, the junction contained 0 bases not matched to a gene. The CDR3 DNA sequence: TGTGCCAGCAGTTACGGGACTAGCGGAGAGACCCAGTACTTC. It specifies CASSYGTSGETQYF.

V is TRBV12-3 or TRBV12-4 and J is TRBJ2-7; 8 nucleotides align to TRBD2. The CDR3 spans 14 residues. Trimming took 6 bases from V and 4 from J; bases not matched to a gene: 8. The CDR3 reads CASSVGGAKYEQYV. CDR3 sequence (DNA): TGTGCCAGCAGCGTCGGGGGGGCCAAGTACGAGCAGTACGTC.

This clonotype showed up just a few times. The chain uses TRBV7-2 and TRBJ1-2; TRBD1 might be the D (5 bases). Trimming pared 4 bases from V and 4 bases from J, leaving 13 bases between. The germline V gene encodes CDR1 SGHTA and CDR2 FQGNSA. The CDR3 length is 14 residues. As DNA, the CDR3 is TGTGCCAGCAGCTCACGAGCAGGGAGCTATGGCTACACCTTC. It is translated as CASSSRAGSYGYTF. Using reference TRBV7-2 and TRBJ1-2 for the parts outside the CDR3, the full variable domain is GAGVSQSPSNKVTEKGKDVELRCDPISGHTALYWYRQSLGQGLEFLIYFQGNSAPDKSGLPSDRFSAERTGGSVSTLTIQRTQQEDSAVYLCASSSRAGSYGYTFGSGTRLTVV.

The V gene is TRBV7-4, the J gene TRBJ2-7; D ambiguous. The CDR3 consists of 15 residues. V was cut by 4 bases and J by 5 bases, with 18 bases left in between. Germline V lookup: CDR1 SGHVT, CDR2 SQSDAQ. CDR3 amino acids: CASSSLLDPRNEQYV. The CDR3 coding sequence is TGTGCCAGCAGCTCTCTTCTGGACCCCAGGAACGAGCAGTACGTC.

This chain joins TRBV5-6 and TRBJ1-6; D is ambiguous. There are 16 residues in the CDR3. V was pared by 1 base and J by 7 bases, with 15 bases between. Germline V gene data show CDR1 as SGHDT and CDR2 as YYEEEE. CDR3 coding DNA: TGTGCCAGCAGCTTGCTACTGGGAGTGGCAAATTCACCCCTCCACTTT. Protein sequence: CASSLLLGVANSPLHF. The whole variable domain, remainder taken from reference TRBV5-6 and TRBJ1-6, is DAGVTQSPTHLIKTRGQQVTLRCSPKSGHDTVSWYQQALGQGPQFIFQYYEEEERQRGNFPDRFSGHQFPNYSSELNVNALLLGDSALYLCASSLLLGVANSPLHFGNGTRLTVT.

This clonotype has ten or more counts. V is TRBV7-2 and J is TRBJ2-3; D not certain. This CDR3 region has 14 residues. V lost 1 base and J 6 bases, leaving 11 bases between the germline ends. The germline gives CDR1 SGHTA, CDR2 FQGNSA. CDR3 coding DNA: TGTGCCAGCAGCTTAGATGGGCCTTTGGATACGCAGTATTTT. Protein sequence: CASSLDGPLDTQYF.

This clonotype was found a few times. The chain employs TRBV27 and TRBJ2-3, with D unresolved. From germline, CDR1 is MNHEY and CDR2 SMNVEV (reference sequence). Trimming took off 4 bases at V and 1 base at J, with 9 bases between the two ends. The CDR3 has 14 residues. In nucleotides, the CDR3 is TGTGCCAGCAGTTCAGTCAAGGGCACAGATACGCAGTATTTT. It specifies CASSSVKGTDTQYF.

The chain couples TRBV5-4 to TRBJ2-3; 12 bases map to TRBD2. The germline V gene encodes CDR1 SGHNT and CDR2 YYREEE (reference sequence). This CDR3 has 16 residues. After removal of 4 bases from V and 13 bases from J, the junction contained 16 bases not matched to a gene. The DNA for the CDR3 is TGTGCCAGCAGCCACGGGCTAGCGGGAGGGCGACCGGTGGAGTATTTT. Its protein product is CASSHGLAGGRPVEYF.

This chain uses TRBV6-5 with TRBJ2-1; 8 bases agree with TRBD2. The V and J ends lost 7 bases and 12 bases, in that order; junction bases with no gene match: 8. Germline CDR1 is MNHEY and CDR2 is SVGAGI. CDR3 length: 12 amino acids. CDR3 loop: CASTPTSGAQFF. The DNA for the CDR3 is TGTGCCAGCACCCCAACTAGCGGCGCGCAGTTCTTC.

This chain uses TRBV28 with TRBJ1-2; D is unresolved. V lost 3 bases and J 5 bases, leaving 13 bases between the germline ends. CDR1 is MDHEN and CDR2 is SYDVKM in the germline V gene. This CDR3 is 14 amino acids long. CDR3 DNA sequence: TGTGCCAGCAGTTTTTATGACCGGGGATATGGCTACACCTTC. This sequence encodes CASSFYDRGYGYTF.

The chain recombines TRBV6-6 with TRBJ2-7; D perhaps matches TRBD1 (6 bases). V shed 2 bases and J shed 3 bases, with 8 bases lying between them. The length of the CDR3 is 13 residues. The germline gives CDR1 MNHNY, CDR2 SVGAGI (reference sequence). The CDR3 DNA is TGTGCCAGCAGTTACGGACAGCACTACGAGCAGTACTTC. Translated, it gives CASSYGQHYEQYF.

This clonotype was seen a few times. J is TRBJ2-1 and V is TRBV7-3; no definite D call. Per germline, CDR1 SGHTA and CDR2 FQGTGA. Trimming cost V 1 base and J 7 bases, with 8 bases left between them. CDR3 length equals 13 residues. In DNA, the CDR3 is TGTGCCAGCAGCTTAATGGCCGGGAATGAGCAGTTCTTC. It encodes CASSLMAGNEQFF.

This clonotype was detected a few times. The chain uses TRBV11-2 and TRBJ2-1, with 9 bases lining up with TRBD2. This CDR3 has 15 amino acids. The V and J ends lost 2 bases and 7 bases, in that order; junction bases with no gene match: 6. The germline V gene has CDR1 SGHAT and CDR2 FQNNGV. CDR3 amino acids: CASSLYLAGKNEQFF. The CDR3 DNA reads as TGTGCCAGCAGCTTATATCTAGCGGGAAAAAATGAGCAGTTCTTC. Full variable domain (rest looked up from reference TRBV11-2 and TRBJ2-1): EAGVAQSPRYKIIEKRQSVAFWCNPISGHATLYWYQQILGQGPKLLIQFQNNGVVDDSQLPKDRFSAERLKGVDSTLKIQPAKLEDSAVYLCASSLYLAGKNEQFFGPGTRLTVL.

This chain joins TRBV19 and TRBJ2-6, with 7 bases lining up with TRBD1. Germline values: CDR1 LNHDA, CDR2 SQIVND (reference sequence). The V gene end was trimmed by 10 bases and the J gene end by 4 bases; junction bases not matched to a gene: 4. The CDR3 has 13 residues. As DNA, the CDR3 is TGTGCCACACAGGGGTTGGGGGCCAACGTCCTGACTTTC. Its protein is CATQGLGANVLTF.

This clonotype was detected many times. The gene calls are TRBV6-1 and TRBJ2-3; 11 bases agree with TRBD2. The V gene's germline CDR1 is MNHNS and CDR2 SASEGT. The CDR3 spans 14 residues. V shed 9 bases and J 2 bases; nucleotides not matched to a gene: 4. The CDR3 loop is CASGLAGTTDTQYF. DNA for the CDR3: TGTGCCAGTGGACTAGCGGGCACCACAGATACGCAGTATTTT.

The chain carries TRBV4-2 and TRBJ2-1; 13 bases are shared with TRBD2. Germline values: CDR1 LGHNA, CDR2 YNFKEQ. The CDR3 has 17 residues. Trimming cost V 7 bases and J 4 bases; bases outside gene matches: 10. DNA of the CDR3: TGTGCCAGCACCCCACTCGGACTAGCGGGAGAGTACAATGAGCAGTTCTTC. Encoded protein: CASTPLGLAGEYNEQFF.

The chain couples TRBV19 to TRBJ2-1; D remains unclear. Between the trimmed V and J ends, which lost 8 bases and 2 bases, there was a span of 4 bases. The CDR3 is 11 amino acids. Germline lookup yields CDR1 LNHDA and CDR2 SQIVND (reference sequence). The CDR3 sequence is CASYTYNEQFF. CDR3 nucleotides: TGTGCCAGTTATACCTACAATGAGCAGTTCTTC.

This clonotype was observed many times. V and J are TRBV7-2 and TRBJ2-4, with 9 bases that match TRBD1. Germline CDR1 is SGHTA and CDR2 is FQGNSA. V gave up 2 bases and J gave up 7 bases; unmatched junction bases: 12. There are 17 residues in the CDR3. The CDR3 sequence: CASSLLRPGQGDNIQYF. Here the CDR3 DNA reads TGTGCCAGCAGCTTACTGAGACCGGGACAGGGAGATAACATTCAGTACTTC.

V gene TRBV10-3 combines with J gene TRBJ2-1, with D perhaps matching TRBD2 (6 bases). This CDR3 is 13 amino acids long. V shed 6 bases and J shed 3 bases, with 9 bases lying between them. From germline, CDR1 is ENHRY and CDR2 SYGVKD. CDR3 DNA: TGTGCCATCAGCGGCGGGAACTACAATGAGCAGTTCTTC. Translation gives CAISGGNYNEQFF.

The V and J genes are TRBV4-1 and TRBJ1-6; possible D gene TRBD1, 5 bases. The V end lost 2 bases, the J end lost 8 bases, and 28 bases lay between the germline ends. The CDR3 covers 20 residues. Germline-derived CDR1 and CDR2 are MGHRA and YSYEKL. The CDR3 nucleotides are TGCGCCAGCAGCCAATACCCCCGATTGGTGGGGGGACGGGCTCATTCACCCCTCCACTTT. It encodes CASSQYPRLVGGRAHSPLHF.